This T cell receptor (beta chain) was sequenced during a study of blood T cells in healthy people across ages. Study findings and constraints: Donors of long life had a larger count of naive CD4+ cells and greater diversity than aged donors.

Using a J-beta primer mix together with a sample-barcoded 5' primer, a second PCR was run for about 6 to 11 cycles. The template-switch adaptor was a 5' adaptor with 12 random nucleotides. It tagged each cDNA molecule. Per-sample output comprised a minimum of 2.5 million paired-end reads containing CDR3. Using its own MiXCR run on the 5' RACE reads, TCRdb lists one record per CDR3 protein. The sample has around 2 million distinct CDR3 sequences, 30% to 40% seen once. Per sample, at least 5.5 micrograms of total RNA were extracted. This clonotype was detected only a few times. Its antigen is still unknown. Sequenced sample: blood. The receptor was derived from a human donor in good health.

CDR3 residues: CASSLQTVYGYTF. The CDR3 region has the DNA TGCGCCAGCAGCTTGCAGACAGTCTATGGCTACACCTTC. The chain combines TRBV5-1 with TRBJ1-2; TRBD1 is a possible D gene (5 bases). This CDR3 contains 13 residues. CDR1 is SGHRS, CDR2 YFSETQ, per germline. The germline V and J ends were trimmed by 1 base and 4 bases, with 8 bases remaining between them.